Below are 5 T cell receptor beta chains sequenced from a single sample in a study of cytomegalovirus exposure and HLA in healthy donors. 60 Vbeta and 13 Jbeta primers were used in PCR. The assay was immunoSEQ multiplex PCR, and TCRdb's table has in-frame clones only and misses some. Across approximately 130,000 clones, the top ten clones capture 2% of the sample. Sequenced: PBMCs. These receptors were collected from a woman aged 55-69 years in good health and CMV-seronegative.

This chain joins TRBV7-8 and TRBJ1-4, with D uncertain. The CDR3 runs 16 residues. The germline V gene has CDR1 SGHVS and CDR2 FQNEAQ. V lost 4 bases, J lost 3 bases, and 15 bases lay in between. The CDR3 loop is CASSSLAGRANEKLFF. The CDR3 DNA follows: TGTGCCAGCAGCTCTTTGGCGGGCAGAGCTAATGAAAAACTGTTTTTT.

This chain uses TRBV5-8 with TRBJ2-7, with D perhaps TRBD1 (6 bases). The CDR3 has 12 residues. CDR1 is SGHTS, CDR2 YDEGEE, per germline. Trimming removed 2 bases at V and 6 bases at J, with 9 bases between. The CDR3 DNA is TGTGCCAGCAGCTTATGGGGGCTCGAGCAGTACTTC. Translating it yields CASSLWGLEQYF.

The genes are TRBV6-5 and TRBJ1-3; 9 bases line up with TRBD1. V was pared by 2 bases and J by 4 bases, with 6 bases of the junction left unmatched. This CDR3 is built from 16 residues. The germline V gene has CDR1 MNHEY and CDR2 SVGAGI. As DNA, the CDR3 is TGTGCCAGCAGTTACACCGGGACAGGGAAGGGAAACACCATATATTTT. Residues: CASSYTGTGKGNTIYF.

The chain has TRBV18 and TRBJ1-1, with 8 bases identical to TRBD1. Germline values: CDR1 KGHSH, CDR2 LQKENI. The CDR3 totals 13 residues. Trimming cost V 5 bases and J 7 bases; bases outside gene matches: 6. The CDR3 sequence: CASSEDRASEAFF. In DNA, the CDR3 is TGTGCCAGCTCAGAGGACAGGGCGAGTGAAGCTTTCTTT.

CDR3 loop: CAWTLGARGPNRALGYTF. Written as DNA, the CDR3 is TGTGCCTGGACCCTCGGGGCCAGGGGGCCAAACAGAGCTCTTGGCTACACCTTC. The chain carries TRBV30 and TRBJ1-2; 8 bases match TRBD1. CDR1 GTSNPN and CDR2 SVGIG come from the germline V gene (reference sequence). The CDR3 spans 18 residues. The V segment lost 4 bases and the J segment 7 bases; nucleotides outside the gene matches: 23.